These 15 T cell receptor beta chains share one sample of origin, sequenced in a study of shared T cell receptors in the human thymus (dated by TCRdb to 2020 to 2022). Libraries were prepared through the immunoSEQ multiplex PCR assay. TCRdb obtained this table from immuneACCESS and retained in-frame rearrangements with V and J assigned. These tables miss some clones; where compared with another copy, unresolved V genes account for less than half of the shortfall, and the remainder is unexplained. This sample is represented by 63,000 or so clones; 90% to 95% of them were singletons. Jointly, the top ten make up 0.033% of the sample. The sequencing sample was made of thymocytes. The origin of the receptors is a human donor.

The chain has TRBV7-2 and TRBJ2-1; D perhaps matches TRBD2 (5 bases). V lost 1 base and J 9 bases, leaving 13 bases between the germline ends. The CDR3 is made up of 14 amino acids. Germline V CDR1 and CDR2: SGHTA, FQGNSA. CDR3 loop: CASSLEPARAEQFF. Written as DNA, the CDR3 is TGTGCCAGCAGCTTAGAGCCAGCGAGGGCTGAGCAGTTCTTC.

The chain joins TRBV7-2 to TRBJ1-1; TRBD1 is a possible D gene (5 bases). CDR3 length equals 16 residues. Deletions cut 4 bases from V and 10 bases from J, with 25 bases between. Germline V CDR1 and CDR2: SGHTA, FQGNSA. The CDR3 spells CASSSRRRDLSGAAFF. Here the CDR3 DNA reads TGTGCCAGCAGCTCGCGCCGCCGGGACCTAAGTGGCGCAGCTTTCTTT.

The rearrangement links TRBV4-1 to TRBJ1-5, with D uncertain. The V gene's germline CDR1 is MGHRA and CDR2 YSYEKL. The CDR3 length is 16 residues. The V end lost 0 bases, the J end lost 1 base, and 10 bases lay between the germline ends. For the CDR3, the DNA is TGCGCCAGCAGCCAAGATTCGCTCGTCAGCAATCAGCCCCAGCATTTT. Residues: CASSQDSLVSNQPQHF.

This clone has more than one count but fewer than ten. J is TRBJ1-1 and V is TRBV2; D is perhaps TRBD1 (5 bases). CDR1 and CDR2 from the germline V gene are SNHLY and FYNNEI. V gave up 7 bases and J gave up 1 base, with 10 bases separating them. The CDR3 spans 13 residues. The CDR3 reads CASTTETNTEAFF. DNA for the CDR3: TGTGCCAGCACGACAGAAACGAACACTGAAGCTTTCTTT.

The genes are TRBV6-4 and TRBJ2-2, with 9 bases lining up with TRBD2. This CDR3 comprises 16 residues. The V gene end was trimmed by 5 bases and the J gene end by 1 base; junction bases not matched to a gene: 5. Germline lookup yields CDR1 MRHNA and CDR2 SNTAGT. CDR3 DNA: TGTGCCAGCAGTCAGCGGACTAGCGAGAACACCGGGGAGCTGTTTTTT. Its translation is CASSQRTSENTGELFF.

The CDR3 region has the DNA TGTGCCAGCAGTTTAGGGGGGACGGGGTACCAAGAGACCCAGTACTTC. Translation gives CASSLGGTGYQETQYF. V gene TRBV27 combines with J gene TRBJ2-5, with D perhaps matching TRBD2 (6 bases). This CDR3 contains 16 residues. The germline gives CDR1 MNHEY, CDR2 SMNVEV (reference sequence). Trimming shortened V by 2 bases and J by 0 bases, and 13 bases separated the two germline ends.

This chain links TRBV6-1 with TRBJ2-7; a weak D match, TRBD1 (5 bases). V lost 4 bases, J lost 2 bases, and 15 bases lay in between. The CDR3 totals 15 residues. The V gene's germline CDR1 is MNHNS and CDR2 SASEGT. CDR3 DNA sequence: TGTGCCAGCAGTGGAAAGCAGGGCATAGCCTACGAGCAGTACTTC. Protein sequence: CASSGKQGIAYEQYF.

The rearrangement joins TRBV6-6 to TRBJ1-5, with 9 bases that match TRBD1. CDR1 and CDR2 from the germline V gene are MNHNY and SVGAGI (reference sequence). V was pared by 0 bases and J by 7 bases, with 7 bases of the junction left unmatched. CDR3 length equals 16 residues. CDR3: CASSYSGQGFGQPQHF. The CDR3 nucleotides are TGTGCCAGCAGTTACTCGGGACAGGGTTTCGGACAGCCCCAGCATTTT.

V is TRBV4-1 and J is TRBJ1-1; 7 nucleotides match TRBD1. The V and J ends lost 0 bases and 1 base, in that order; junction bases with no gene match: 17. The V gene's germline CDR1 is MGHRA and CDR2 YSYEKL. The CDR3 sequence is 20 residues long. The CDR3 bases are TGCGCCAGCAGCCAAGATACGTGGACAGGCAACCATTCGGGGAACACTGAAGCTTTCTTT. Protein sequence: CASSQDTWTGNHSGNTEAFF.

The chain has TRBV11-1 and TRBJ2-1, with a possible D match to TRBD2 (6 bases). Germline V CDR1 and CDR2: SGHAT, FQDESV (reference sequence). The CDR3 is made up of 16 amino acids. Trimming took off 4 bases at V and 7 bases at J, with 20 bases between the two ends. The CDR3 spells CASSSSSGLMQNEQFF. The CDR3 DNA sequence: TGTGCCAGCAGCTCCTCAAGCGGGCTCATGCAAAATGAGCAGTTCTTC.

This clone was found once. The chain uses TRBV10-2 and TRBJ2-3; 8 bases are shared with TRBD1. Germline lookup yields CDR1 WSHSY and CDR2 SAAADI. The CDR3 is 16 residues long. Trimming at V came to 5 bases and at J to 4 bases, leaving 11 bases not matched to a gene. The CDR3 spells CASSRSTGEAADTQYF. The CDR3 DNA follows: TGCGCCAGCAGTCGGTCGACAGGGGAAGCAGCAGATACGCAGTATTTT.

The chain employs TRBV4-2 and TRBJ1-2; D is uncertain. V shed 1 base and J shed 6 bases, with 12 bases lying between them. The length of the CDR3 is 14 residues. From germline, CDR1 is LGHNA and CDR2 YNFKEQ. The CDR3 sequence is CASSQVYGSHGYTF. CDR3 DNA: TGTGCCAGCAGCCAAGTATACGGAAGCCATGGCTACACCTTC.

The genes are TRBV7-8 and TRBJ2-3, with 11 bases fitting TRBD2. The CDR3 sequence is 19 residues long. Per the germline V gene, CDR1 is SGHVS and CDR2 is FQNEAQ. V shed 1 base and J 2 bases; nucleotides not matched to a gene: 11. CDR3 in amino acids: CASSLEVAGGPGHTDTQYF. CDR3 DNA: TGTGCCAGCAGCTTAGAAGTAGCGGGGGGGCCGGGACACACAGATACGCAGTATTTT.

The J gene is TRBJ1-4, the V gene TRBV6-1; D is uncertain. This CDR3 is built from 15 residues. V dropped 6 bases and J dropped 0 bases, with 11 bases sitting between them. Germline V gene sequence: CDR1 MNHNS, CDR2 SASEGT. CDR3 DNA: TGTGCCAGCAGCCCACTCCCAGCAACTAATGAAAAACTGTTTTTT. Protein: CASSPLPATNEKLFF.

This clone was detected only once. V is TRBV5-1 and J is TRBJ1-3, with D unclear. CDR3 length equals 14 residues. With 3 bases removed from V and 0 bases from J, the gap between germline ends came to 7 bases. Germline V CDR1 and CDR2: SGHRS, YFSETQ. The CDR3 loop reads CASSSTLSGNTIYF. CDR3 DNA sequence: TGCGCCAGCAGCTCGACCCTCTCTGGAAACACCATATATTTT.